This T cell receptor beta chain derives from a study of T-cell reconstitution after alpha-beta-depleted transplantation in children. The TCRbeta library incorporated unique molecular identifiers. TCRdb re-called the PCR reads with MiXCR, one entry per CDR3 protein. Here the sample spans some 830,000 distinct CDR3 sequences, approximately 15% being singletons. Study-wide findings and caveats: Surviving thymic progenitors and recipient T cells were the source of high TCRbeta diversity at day 60 in some patients.

CDR1 SGDLS and CDR2 YYNGEE come from the germline V gene. The CDR3 spans 15 residues. J was trimmed by 4 bases and V by 3 bases; bases with no gene match: 7. Note on this clonotype: Its antigen is as yet unknown.

The chain recombines TRBV9 with TRBJ2-1; 7 bases map to TRBD2. The sequence derives from a male patient between 10 and 17 years old who had a stem cell transplant for acute lymphoblastic leukemia, so the T cells may come from the graft donor. This specimen consisted of PBMCs, mostly from graft donor cells, obtained 360 days after TCRalphabeta/CD19-depleted stem cell transplant. The CDR3 region is CASSAAGESYNEQFF. DNA for the CDR3: TGTGCCAGCAGCGCTGCGGGAGAATCTTACAATGAGCAGTTCTTC.